The text below deals with one T cell receptor (beta chain). Original analysis: Quantification of nucleated cells was approximated via reference gene primer amplification. Measured with immunoSEQ multiplex PCR; TCRdb has only the in-frame clones, and not every one. V and J calls and clone size are those listed in that table; D and trimming were worked out from the DNA. This sample has hundreds of thousands of clones; approximately 85% occur once, and the top ten carry 0.65% to 0.9%. The sample comes from a study of blood T cell repertoires in COVID-19. The CDR3 spans 14 residues. CDR1 and CDR2 (germline): SGHTA, FQGNSA. V lost 5 bases, J lost 1 base, and 4 bases stayed unmatched.

The sample taken for sequencing was peripheral blood. This sequence joins TRBV7-2 and TRBJ2-7; TRBD1 aligns across 8 bases. This clonotype was sampled from a woman aged 25 to 39 with acute or convalescent COVID-19. The CDR3 nucleotides read TGTGCCAGCAGCACGACAGGGGCGTCCTACGAGCAGTACTTC. It codes for CASSTTGASYEQYF. The full variable domain, completed using reference TRBV7-2 and TRBJ2-7, is GAGVSQSPSNKVTEKGKDVELRCDPISGHTALYWYRQSLGQGLEFLIYFQGNSAPDKSGLPSDRFSAERTGGSVSTLTIQRTQQEDSAVYLCASSTTGASYEQYFGPGTRLTVT.